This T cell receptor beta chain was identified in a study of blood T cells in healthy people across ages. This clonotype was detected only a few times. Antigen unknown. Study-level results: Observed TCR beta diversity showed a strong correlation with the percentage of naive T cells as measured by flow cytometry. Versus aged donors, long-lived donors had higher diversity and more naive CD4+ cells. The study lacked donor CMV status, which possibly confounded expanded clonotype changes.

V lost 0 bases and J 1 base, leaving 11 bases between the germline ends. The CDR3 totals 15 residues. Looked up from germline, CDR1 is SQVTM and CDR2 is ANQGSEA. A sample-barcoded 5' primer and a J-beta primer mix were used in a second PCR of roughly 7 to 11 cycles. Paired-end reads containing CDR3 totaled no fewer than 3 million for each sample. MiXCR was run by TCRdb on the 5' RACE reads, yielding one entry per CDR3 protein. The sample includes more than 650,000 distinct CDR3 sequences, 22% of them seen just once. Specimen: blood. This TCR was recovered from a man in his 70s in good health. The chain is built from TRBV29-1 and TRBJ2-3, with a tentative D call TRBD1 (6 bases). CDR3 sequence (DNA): TGCAGCGTTGAAGATCAGGGGTGGGGCACAGATACGCAGTATTTT. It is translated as CSVEDQGWGTDTQYF.